This T cell receptor beta chain originates from a study of identical twins. Study findings and constraints: The more abundant beta clonotypes in cord blood had fewer insertions, and memory repertoires did not show this.

TCRdb called the 5' RACE reads again in MiXCR, with one record for every CDR3 protein. This table holds 1.5 million to 2 million distinct CDR3 sequences, around a third found once. In the case of this clonotype: Its antigen is not known.

Germline CDR1 DFQATT, CDR2 SNEGSKA (reference sequence). With 7 bases removed from V and 5 bases from J, the gap between germline ends came to 14 bases. CDR3 length equals 12 residues. The specimen sequenced was cord blood. This sequence originates from a newborn girl in good health. The V and J genes are TRBV20-1 and TRBJ2-5, with D perhaps being TRBD1 or TRBD2 (6 bases each). The CDR3 DNA reads TGCAGTGTGAAGGGGGGCCGGGAGACCCAGTACTTC. Its protein product is CSVKGGRETQYF.